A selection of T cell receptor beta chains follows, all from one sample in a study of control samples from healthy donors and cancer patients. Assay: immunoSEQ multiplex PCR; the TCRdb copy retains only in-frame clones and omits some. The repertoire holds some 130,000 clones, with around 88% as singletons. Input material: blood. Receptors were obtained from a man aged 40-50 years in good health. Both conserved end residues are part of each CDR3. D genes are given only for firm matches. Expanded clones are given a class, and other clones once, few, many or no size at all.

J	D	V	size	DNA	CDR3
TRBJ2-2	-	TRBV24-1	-	TGTGCCACCAGGGGAACAGGGTTAACCGGGGAGCTGTTTTTT	CATRGTGLTGELFF
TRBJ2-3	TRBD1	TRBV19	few	TGTGCCAGTAGGAAGGAAACAGGGGCGGGCACAGATACGCAGTATTTT	CASRKETGAGTDTQYF
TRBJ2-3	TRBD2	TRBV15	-	TGTGCCACCAGCAGTGAACTAGCGAGTGGCACAGATACGCAGTATTTT	CATSSELASGTDTQYF
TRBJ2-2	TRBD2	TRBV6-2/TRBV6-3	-	TGTGCCAGCAGTCCCCGTTTTAGCGGGGGAAAAAACACCGGGGAGCTGTTTTTT	CASSPRFSGGKNTGELFF
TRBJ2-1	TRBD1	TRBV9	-	TGTGCCAGCAGTGCGTGGGGGACAGTCTACAATGAGCAGTTCTTC	CASSAWGTVYNEQFF
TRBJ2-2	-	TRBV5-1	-	TGCGCCAGCAGCTTGAGGGAGTACACCGGGGAGCTGTTTTTT	CASSLREYTGELFF
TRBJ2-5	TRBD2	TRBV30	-	TGTGCCTGGAGTGTCGGGAGGGAGACCCAGTACTTC	CAWSVGRETQYF
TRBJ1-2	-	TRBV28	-	TGTGCCAGCAGTTCCGGGGCCTATGGCTACACCTTC	CASSSGAYGYTF
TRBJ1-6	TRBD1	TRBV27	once	TGTGCCAGCAGGCGCGATCAGGGGGCGTCCTATAATTCACCCCTCCACTTT	CASRRDQGASYNSPLHF
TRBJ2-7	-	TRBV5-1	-	TGCGCCAGCAGCACGGGACAAACGAACTACGAGCAGTACTTC	CASSTGQTNYEQYF
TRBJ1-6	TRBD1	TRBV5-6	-	TGTGCCAGCAGCTTGGCCAGGGGGGTTCCCCTCCACTTT	CASSLARGVPLHF
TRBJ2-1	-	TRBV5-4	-	TGTGCCAGCAGCTTGTGGGACCCTCAGTATGAGCAGTTCTTC	CASSLWDPQYEQFF
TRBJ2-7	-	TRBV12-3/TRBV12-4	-	TGTGCCAGCAGTTTATATCAAGCCTACGAGCAGTACTTC	CASSLYQAYEQYF
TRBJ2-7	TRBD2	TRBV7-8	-	TGTGCCAGCAGCTTTGTCGGTAGCGGGGGATCCTACGAGCAGTACTTC	CASSFVGSGGSYEQYF
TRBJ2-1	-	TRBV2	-	TGTGCCAGCACCCGGGACGACCATGAGCAGTTCTTC	CASTRDDHEQFF
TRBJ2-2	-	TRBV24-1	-	TGTGCCACCAGGGGCGGGAACACCGGGGAGCTGTTTTTT	CATRGGNTGELFF
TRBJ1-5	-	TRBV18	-	TGTGCCAGCTCCCAAGATGTTGGCCAGCCCCAGCATTTT	CASSQDVGQPQHF
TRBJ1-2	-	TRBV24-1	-	TGTGCCACCAGTGGGGGGATCTCTGGCTACACCTTC	CATSGGISGYTF
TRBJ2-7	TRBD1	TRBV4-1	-	TGCGCCAGCAGCCAAGATCGAGGGGGCAGGAACGAGCAGTACTTC	CASSQDRGGRNEQYF
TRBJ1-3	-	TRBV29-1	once	TGCAGCGTTGCCGGCGGTGGAAACACCATATATTTT	CSVAGGGNTIYF
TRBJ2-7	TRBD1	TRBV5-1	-	TGCGCCAGCAGCTTGCTACAGGGGAGCTCCTACGAGCAGTACTTC	CASSLLQGSSYEQYF
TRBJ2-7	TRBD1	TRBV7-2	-	TGTGCCAGCAGCTTAGAGAAGAGACAGGGGTACGAGCAGTACTTC	CASSLEKRQGYEQYF